These T cell receptor beta chains were read from a single sample in a study of neurological immune-mediated disorders. TCRdb fed the 5' RACE reads into MiXCR, producing one record per CDR3 protein. In the table there are about 78,000 distinct CDR3 sequences, 4.5% to 6.5% of which are singletons. Sequencing was carried out using PBMCs. The receptors derive from a woman in her 30s with multiple sclerosis. Both conserved end residues are part of each CDR3.

CDR3	V	J	length
CASSKGAVTGELFF	TRBV21-1	TRBJ2-2	14
CSASRDRPEAFF	TRBV20-1	TRBJ1-1	12
CSAVWRGAYEQYF	TRBV20-1	TRBJ2-7	13
CASSLADREGQPQHF	TRBV7-2	TRBJ1-5	15
CASSLAGAGETQYF	TRBV5-5	TRBJ2-5	14
CLVSSSYEQYF	TRBV7-9	TRBJ2-7	11
CASSLGLAGNTDTQYF	TRBV5-1	TRBJ2-3	16
CSARGMKGLYNEQFF	TRBV20-1	TRBJ2-1	15
CASNPGLPYNEQFF	TRBV11-2	TRBJ2-1	14
CASSLGSKGSDTQYF	TRBV11-1	TRBJ2-3	15
CASKKDGRTEAFF	TRBV10-2	TRBJ1-1	13
CSAGGYSNQPQHF	TRBV20-1	TRBJ1-5	13
CASTEDLRETQYF	TRBV2	TRBJ2-5	13
CSASRVFGGTEAFF	TRBV20-1	TRBJ1-1	14
CASSSSPSARGDTQYF	TRBV12-3/TRBV12-4	TRBJ2-3	16
CASSPPGGYMNTEAFF	TRBV18	TRBJ1-1	16
CASSYRTGPPSGNTIYF	TRBV5-6	TRBJ1-3	17
CASRPGTAFDQPQHF	TRBV6-5	TRBJ1-5	15
CASSLDYYEQYF	TRBV5-6	TRBJ2-7	12
CASSPGGGADTQYF	TRBV28	TRBJ2-3	14
CSARESGGGASNEQFF	TRBV20-1	TRBJ2-1	16
CSESGGSTDTQYF	TRBV20-1	TRBJ2-3	13
CASSLVGIRADTQYF	TRBV5-1	TRBJ2-3	15
CASIPLRDNYEQYF	TRBV5-7	TRBJ2-7	14
CASRLGGAGMETQYF	TRBV12-3/TRBV12-4	TRBJ2-5	15
CASSLVYRDSEAFF	TRBV5-6	TRBJ1-1	14
CATSSPDSMNTEAFF	TRBV15	TRBJ1-1	15
CAISVGPGQVSLLPNTGELFF	TRBV10-3	TRBJ2-2	21
CASTGLAGGREQFF	TRBV10-2	TRBJ2-1	14
CASSQFTQPRPGPQHF	TRBV14	TRBJ1-5	16
CAISEVTGTTEAFF	TRBV10-3	TRBJ1-1	14
CASSYGQDGSYEQYF	TRBV6-5	TRBJ2-7	15
CASSSGTSGIDAKNIQYF	TRBV5-1	TRBJ2-4	18
CSAPVTIGDTQYF	TRBV20-1	TRBJ2-3	13
CASSSGRSGELFF	TRBV27	TRBJ2-2	13
CASSLISGSVGGNIQYF	TRBV5-1	TRBJ2-4	17
CASSQRGQGGNTIYF	TRBV3-1	TRBJ1-3	15
CASSWDGSASYNEQFF	TRBV5-1	TRBJ2-1	16
CASSQGSFWNYGYTF	TRBV14	TRBJ1-2	15
CASIGTGANSPLHF	TRBV25-1	TRBJ1-6	14
CASSNRDIYEQYF	TRBV3-1	TRBJ2-7	13
CSVVGNTEAFF	TRBV29-1	TRBJ1-1	11
CASSLTAIQFF	TRBV12-3/TRBV12-4	TRBJ2-1	11
CSARGQGADTQYF	TRBV20-1	TRBJ2-3	13
CSARDHQGSPYEQYF	TRBV20-1	TRBJ2-7	15
CATSEGRGARNEQYF	TRBV11-1	TRBJ2-7	15